This T cell receptor (beta chain) is drawn from a study of shared clonotypes between healthy human individuals. Sequencing used immunoSEQ multiplex PCR; TCRdb keeps in-frame clones, though not all of them. The sample includes a few million clones, 90% to 95% of them seen just once. Germline trimming cut 0 bases from V and 1 base from J; bases unmatched to any gene: 17. This CDR3 contains 22 residues. Germline CDR1 and CDR2: GTSNPN and SVGIG (reference sequence). This receptor was obtained from a man between 18 and 35 years old in good health. V and J are TRBV30 and TRBJ2-3; 15 bases are a match to TRBD2. The sequenced material came from naive CD4+ T cells sorted from blood. Subset indicated: CD45RA+ positively selected. The CDR3 coding sequence is TGTGCCTGGAGTGTACAACGCACCATGGGACTAGCGGGAGGATGGGGCACAGATACGCAGTATTTT. Protein sequence: CAWSVQRTMGLAGGWGTDTQYF.